Only one count was recorded for the clone carrying this TCR beta chain. The antigen is not known. The sample comes from a study of OX40 agonist ivuxolimab in advanced cancers. About the research overall: The study gave patients intravenous ivuxolimab at 0.01 to 10 mg/kg every 2 weeks.

The protocol was immunoSEQ multiplex PCR, while the TCRdb copy is restricted to in-frame clones and leaves out a portion. Here the sample spans more than 100,000 clones, about nine tenths being singletons. Study observations and caveats: With doses of 0.1-3.0 mg/kg, partial responders showed among the lowest clonal expansion. Which antigen the expanded peripheral T cells recognized is unknown.

The V gene's germline CDR1 is SEHNR and CDR2 FQNEAQ (reference sequence). V was trimmed by 8 bases and J by 0 bases, leaving 6 bases between them. The CDR3 is 12 amino acids. The sequencing used CD4+ or CD8+ T cells sorted from blood, collected in a trial of the OX40 agonist ivuxolimab. The source of this sequence is an adult with an advanced solid tumor such as melanoma, head and neck, liver or kidney cancer. The J gene is TRBJ2-3, the V gene TRBV7-9; D gene ambiguous. The CDR3 coding sequence is TGTGCCAGCGGTTCTAGCACAGATACGCAGTATTTT. Protein product: CASGSSTDTQYF.